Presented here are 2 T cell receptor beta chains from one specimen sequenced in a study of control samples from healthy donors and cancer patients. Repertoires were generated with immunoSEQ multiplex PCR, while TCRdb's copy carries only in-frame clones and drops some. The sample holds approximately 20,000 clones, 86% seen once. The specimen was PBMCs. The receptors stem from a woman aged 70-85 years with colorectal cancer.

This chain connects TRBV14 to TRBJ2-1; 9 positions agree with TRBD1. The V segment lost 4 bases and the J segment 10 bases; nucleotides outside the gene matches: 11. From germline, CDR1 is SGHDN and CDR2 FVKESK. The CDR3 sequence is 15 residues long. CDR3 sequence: CASSRSRDRVSEQFF. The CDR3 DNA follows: TGTGCCAGCAGCCGGTCCCGGGACAGGGTCAGCGAGCAGTTCTTC.

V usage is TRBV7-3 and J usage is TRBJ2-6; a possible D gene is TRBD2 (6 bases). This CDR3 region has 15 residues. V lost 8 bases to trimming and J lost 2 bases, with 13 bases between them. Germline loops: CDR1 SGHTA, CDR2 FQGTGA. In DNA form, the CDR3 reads TGTGCCAGCGCGGACACGGGGGCTGGGGCCAACGTCCTGACTTTC. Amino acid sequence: CASADTGAGANVLTF.